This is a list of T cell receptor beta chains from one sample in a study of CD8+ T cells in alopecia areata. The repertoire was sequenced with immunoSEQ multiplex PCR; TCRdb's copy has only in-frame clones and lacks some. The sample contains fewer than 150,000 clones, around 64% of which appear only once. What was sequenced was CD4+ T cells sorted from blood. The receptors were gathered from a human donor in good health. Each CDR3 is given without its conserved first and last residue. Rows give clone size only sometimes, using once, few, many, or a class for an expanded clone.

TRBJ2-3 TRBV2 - ATNRVTPTDTQY
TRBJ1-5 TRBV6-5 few ASRLGSNQPQH
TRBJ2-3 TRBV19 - ASSPGTSTDTQY
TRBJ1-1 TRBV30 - AWSKGARGLSNTEAF
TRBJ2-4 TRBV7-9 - ASSPGTVGNIQY
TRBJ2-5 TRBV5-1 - ASSETGRLMETQY
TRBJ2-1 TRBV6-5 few ASRRLAGDNEQF
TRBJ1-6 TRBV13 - ASSSRALRFQLDSPLH
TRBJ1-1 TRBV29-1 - SVSRGGNTEAF
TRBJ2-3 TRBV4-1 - ASKSGTSTDTQY
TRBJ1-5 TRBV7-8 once ASSFGSGTPGPQH
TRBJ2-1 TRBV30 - AWTSGLAGGYNEQF
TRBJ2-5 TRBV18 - ASSPSGTSQETQY
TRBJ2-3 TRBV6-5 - ASTGESDTQY
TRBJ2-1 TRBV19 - ASSPRGYEQF
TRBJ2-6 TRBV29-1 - SVEVSRGASGANVLT
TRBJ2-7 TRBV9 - ANSVGTAKSYEQY
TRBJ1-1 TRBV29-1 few SADRGTEAF
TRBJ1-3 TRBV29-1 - SGVDRAKRAIY
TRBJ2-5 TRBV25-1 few ASSPEGSKTQY
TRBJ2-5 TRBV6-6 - ASRKGQGQETQY
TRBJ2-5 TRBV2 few AGKRAETQY
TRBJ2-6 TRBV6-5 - ASSQTSSGANVLT
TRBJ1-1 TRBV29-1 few SGGPRNMNTEAF